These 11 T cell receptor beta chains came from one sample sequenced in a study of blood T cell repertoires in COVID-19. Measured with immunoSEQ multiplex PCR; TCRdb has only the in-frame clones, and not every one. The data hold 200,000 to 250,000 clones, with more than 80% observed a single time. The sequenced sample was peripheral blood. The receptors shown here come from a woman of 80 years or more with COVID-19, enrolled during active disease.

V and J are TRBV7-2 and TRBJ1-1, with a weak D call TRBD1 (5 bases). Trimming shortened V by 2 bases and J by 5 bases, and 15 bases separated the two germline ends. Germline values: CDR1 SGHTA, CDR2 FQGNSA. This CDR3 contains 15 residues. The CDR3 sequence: CASSLSPSQGTEAFF. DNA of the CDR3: TGTGCCAGCAGCTTATCGCCATCCCAGGGAACTGAAGCTTTCTTT.

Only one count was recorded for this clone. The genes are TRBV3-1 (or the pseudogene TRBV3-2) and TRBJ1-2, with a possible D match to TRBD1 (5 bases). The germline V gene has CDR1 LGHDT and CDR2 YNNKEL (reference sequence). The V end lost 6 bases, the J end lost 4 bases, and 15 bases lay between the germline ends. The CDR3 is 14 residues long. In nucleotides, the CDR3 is TGTGCCAGCAGGCCCGATTCAGGGTTCTATGGCTACACCTTC. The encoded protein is CASRPDSGFYGYTF.

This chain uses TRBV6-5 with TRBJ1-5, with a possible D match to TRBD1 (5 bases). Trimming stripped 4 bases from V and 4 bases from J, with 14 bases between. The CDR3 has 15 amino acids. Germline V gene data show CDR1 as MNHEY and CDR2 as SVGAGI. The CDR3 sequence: CASSSSGTGNQPQHF. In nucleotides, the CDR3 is TGTGCCAGCAGTTCTAGCGGGACGGGTAATCAGCCCCAGCATTTT.

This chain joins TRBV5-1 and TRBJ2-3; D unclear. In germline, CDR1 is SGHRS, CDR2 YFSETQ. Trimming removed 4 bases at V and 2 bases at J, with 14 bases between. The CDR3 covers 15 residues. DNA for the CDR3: TGCGCCAGCAGCCCTAACCCGACATCCACAGATACGCAGTATTTT. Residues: CASSPNPTSTDTQYF.

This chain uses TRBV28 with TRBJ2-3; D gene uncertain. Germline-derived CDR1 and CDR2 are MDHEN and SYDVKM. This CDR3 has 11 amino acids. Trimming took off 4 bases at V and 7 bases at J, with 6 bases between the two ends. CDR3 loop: CASSSPNTQYF. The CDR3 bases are TGTGCCAGCAGTTCTCCTAATACGCAGTATTTT. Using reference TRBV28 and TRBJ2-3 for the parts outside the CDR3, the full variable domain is DVKVTQSSRYLVKRTGEKVFLECVQDMDHENMFWYRQDPGLGLRLIYFSYDVKMKEKGDIPEGYSVSREKKERFSLILESASTNQTSMYLCASSSPNTQYFGPGTRLTVL.

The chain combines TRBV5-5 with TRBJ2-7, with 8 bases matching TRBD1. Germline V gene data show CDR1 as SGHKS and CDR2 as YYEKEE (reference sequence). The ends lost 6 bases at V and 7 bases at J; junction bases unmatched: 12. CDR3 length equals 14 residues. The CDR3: CASTLGTGRREQYF. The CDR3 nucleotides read TGTGCCAGCACCCTCGGGACAGGAAGAAGGGAGCAGTACTTC.

The CDR3 region has the DNA TGTGCCAGCAGGCGGGCCCACACAAGCTCCTACAATGAGCAGTTCTTC. Its translation is CASRRAHTSSYNEQFF. The gene calls are TRBV6-4 and TRBJ2-1; a possible D gene is TRBD2 (5 bases). Looked up from germline, CDR1 is MRHNA and CDR2 is SNTAGT. This CDR3 has 16 amino acids. The V end lost 6 bases, the J end lost 0 bases, and 15 bases lay between the germline ends.

The CDR3 DNA reads TGCAGCGTTGCCGGGGGGCCTAATTCACCCCTCCACTTT. Protein sequence: CSVAGGPNSPLHF. This rearrangement joins TRBV29-1 to TRBJ1-6, with TRBD1 as a possible D gene (6 bases). The ends were cut back, 4 bases at V and 6 bases at J, with 10 bases in the middle. The CDR3 totals 13 residues. From germline, CDR1 is SQVTM and CDR2 ANQGSEA.

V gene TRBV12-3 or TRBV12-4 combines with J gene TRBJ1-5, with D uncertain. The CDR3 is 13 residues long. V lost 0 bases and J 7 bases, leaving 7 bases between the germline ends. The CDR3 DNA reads TGTGCCAGCAGTTTAGCGCGAGGCCAGCCCCAGCATTTT. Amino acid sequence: CASSLARGQPQHF.

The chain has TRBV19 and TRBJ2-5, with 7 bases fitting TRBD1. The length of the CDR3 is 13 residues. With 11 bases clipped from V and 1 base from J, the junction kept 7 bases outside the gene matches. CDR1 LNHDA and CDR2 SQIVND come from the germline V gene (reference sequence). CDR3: CACSRDSQETQYF. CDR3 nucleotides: TGTGCCTGTTCCCGGGACAGCCAAGAGACCCAGTACTTC.

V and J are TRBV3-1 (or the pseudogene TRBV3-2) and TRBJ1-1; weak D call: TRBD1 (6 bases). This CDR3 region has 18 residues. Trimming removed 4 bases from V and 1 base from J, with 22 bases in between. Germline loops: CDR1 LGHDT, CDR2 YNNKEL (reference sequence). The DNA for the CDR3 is TGTGCCAGCAGCCCCCGCCTGGGGGCGGCCGCCGGGAACACTGAAGCTTTCTTT. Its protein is CASSPRLGAAAGNTEAFF.